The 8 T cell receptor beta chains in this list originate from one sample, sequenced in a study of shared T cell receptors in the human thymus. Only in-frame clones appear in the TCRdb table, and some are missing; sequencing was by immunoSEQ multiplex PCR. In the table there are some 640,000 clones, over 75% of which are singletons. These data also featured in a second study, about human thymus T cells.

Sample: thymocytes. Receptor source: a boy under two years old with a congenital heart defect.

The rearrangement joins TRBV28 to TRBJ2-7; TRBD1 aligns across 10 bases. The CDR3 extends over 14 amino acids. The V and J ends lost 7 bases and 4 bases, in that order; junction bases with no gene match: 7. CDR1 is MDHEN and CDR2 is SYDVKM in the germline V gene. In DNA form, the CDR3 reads TGTGCCAGCACGGGACAGGGGAAATCTTACGAGCAGTACTTC. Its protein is CASTGQGKSYEQYF. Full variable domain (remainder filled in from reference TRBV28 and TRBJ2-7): DVKVTQSSRYLVKRTGEKVFLECVQDMDHENMFWYRQDPGLGLRLIYFSYDVKMKEKGDIPEGYSVSREKKERFSLILESASTNQTSMYLCASTGQGKSYEQYFGPGTRLTVT.

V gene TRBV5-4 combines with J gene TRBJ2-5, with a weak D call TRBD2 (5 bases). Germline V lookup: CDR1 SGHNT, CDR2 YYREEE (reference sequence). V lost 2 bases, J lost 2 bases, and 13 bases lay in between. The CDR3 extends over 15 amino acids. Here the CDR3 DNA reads TGTGCCAGCAGCTTTCCCCACGCGGGTCAAGAGACCCAGTACTTC. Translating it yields CASSFPHAGQETQYF. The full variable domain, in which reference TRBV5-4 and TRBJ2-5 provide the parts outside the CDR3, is ETGVTQSPTHLIKTRGQQVTLRCSSQSGHNTVSWYQQALGQGPQFIFQYYREEENGRGNFPPRFSGLQFPNYSSELNVNALELDDSALYLCASSFPHAGQETQYFGPGTRLLVL.

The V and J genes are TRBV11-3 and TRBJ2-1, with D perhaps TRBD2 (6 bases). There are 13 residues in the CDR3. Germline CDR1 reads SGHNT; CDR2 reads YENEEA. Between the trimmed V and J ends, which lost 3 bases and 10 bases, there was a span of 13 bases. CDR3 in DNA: TGTGCCAGCAGCTTTGGGAGGTTAGACGAGCAGTTCTTC. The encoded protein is CASSFGRLDEQFF.

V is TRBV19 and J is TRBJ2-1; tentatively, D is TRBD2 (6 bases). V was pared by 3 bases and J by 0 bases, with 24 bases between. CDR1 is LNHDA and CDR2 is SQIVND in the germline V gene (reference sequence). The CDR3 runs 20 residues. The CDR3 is CASSIGVWGVKKHSYNEQFF. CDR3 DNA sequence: TGTGCCAGTAGTATTGGGGTTTGGGGGGTAAAAAAGCACTCCTACAATGAGCAGTTCTTC.

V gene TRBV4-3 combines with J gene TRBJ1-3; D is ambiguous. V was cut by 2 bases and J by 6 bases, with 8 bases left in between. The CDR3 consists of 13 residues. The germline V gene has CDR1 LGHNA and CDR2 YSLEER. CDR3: CASSQQDKNTIYF. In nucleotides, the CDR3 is TGCGCCAGCAGCCAACAAGACAAAAACACCATATATTTT.

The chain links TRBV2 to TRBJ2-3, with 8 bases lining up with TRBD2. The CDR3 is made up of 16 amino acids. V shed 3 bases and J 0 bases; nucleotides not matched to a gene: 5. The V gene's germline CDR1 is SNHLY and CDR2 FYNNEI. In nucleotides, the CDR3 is TGTGCCAGCAGTGACCCGACTAGCGTTAGCACAGATACGCAGTATTTT. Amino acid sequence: CASSDPTSVSTDTQYF.

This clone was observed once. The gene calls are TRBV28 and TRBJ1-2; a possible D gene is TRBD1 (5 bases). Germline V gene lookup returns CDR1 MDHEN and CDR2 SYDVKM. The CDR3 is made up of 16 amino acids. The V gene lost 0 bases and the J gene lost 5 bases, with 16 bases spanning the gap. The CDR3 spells CASSLCHPGRGYGYTF. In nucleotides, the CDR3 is TGTGCCAGCAGTTTATGTCACCCGGGCCGGGGGTATGGCTACACCTTC.

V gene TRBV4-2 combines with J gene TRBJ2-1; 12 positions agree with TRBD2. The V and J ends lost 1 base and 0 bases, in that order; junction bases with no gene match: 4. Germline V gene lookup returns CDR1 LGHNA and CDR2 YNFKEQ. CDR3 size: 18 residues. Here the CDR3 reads CASSQGLAGVSSYNEQFF. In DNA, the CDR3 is TGTGCCAGCAGCCAAGGACTAGCGGGGGTATCCTCCTACAATGAGCAGTTCTTC.